The 6 T cell receptor beta chains reported below all come from one sample, sequenced in a study of radiotherapy plus CTLA-4 blockade in lung cancer. Using immunoSEQ multiplex PCR, the repertoire was profiled, and TCRdb retains in-frame clones only, with some absent. Of roughly 51,000 clones in the sample, about 88% were seen once. The source was peripheral blood, collected from a patient treated with radiotherapy plus ipilimumab. The receptors were sampled from a human donor with non-small cell lung cancer that progressed on radiotherapy plus ipilimumab. Some clones in this sample may be carry-over from other donors' samples.

There are a few counts of this clone. The rearrangement joins TRBV15 to TRBJ1-5, with TRBD1 matching 8 bases. The ends lost 3 bases at V and 6 bases at J; junction bases unmatched: 10. The length of the CDR3 is 16 residues. CDR1 is LNHNV and CDR2 is YYDKDF in the germline V gene (reference sequence). CDR3 nucleotide sequence: TGTGCCACCAGCAGTATCGACAGGGGAGGTAGTCAGCCCCAGCATTTT. Protein sequence: CATSSIDRGGSQPQHF.

The chain couples TRBV27 to TRBJ2-5, with 8 bases aligning to TRBD2. Germline V gene lookup returns CDR1 MNHEY and CDR2 SMNVEV (reference sequence). CDR3 length: 14 residues. The ends lost 7 bases at V and 5 bases at J; junction bases unmatched: 9. This CDR3 reads CASTREAGVETQYF. For the CDR3, the DNA is TGTGCCAGCACCCGGGAAGCGGGAGTGGAGACCCAGTACTTC.

V usage is TRBV9 and J usage is TRBJ2-1, with D possibly being TRBD1 (6 bases). The germline V and J ends were trimmed by 4 bases and 3 bases, with 11 bases remaining between them. CDR3 length equals 14 residues. From germline, CDR1 is SGDLS and CDR2 YYNGEE. The CDR3 protein is CASSSDRYYNEQFF. The CDR3 nucleotides read TGTGCCAGCAGCTCCGACAGGTACTACAATGAGCAGTTCTTC. The variable domain in full, completed from reference TRBV9 and TRBJ2-1, reads DSGVTQTPKHLITATGQRVTLRCSPRSGDLSVYWYQQSLDQGLQFLIQYYNGEERAKGNILERFSAQQFPDLHSELNLSSLELGDSALYFCASSSDRYYNEQFFGPGTRLTVL.

The gene calls are TRBV10-3 and TRBJ1-6; possible D gene TRBD1, 5 bases. V was shortened by 4 bases and J by 3 bases, with 13 bases between the two germline ends. Germline CDR1 is ENHRY and CDR2 is SYGVKD. The CDR3 runs to 16 residues. The CDR3 reads CAISANQGNYNSPLHF. The CDR3 DNA sequence: TGTGCCATCAGTGCCAATCAGGGAAACTATAATTCACCCCTCCACTTT.

The chain joins TRBV25-1 to TRBJ1-4, with D hard to call. The length of the CDR3 is 13 residues. V lost 2 bases, J lost 5 bases, and 6 bases lay in between. From germline, CDR1 is MGHDK and CDR2 SYGVNS. The CDR3 bases are TGTGCCAGCAGTGAAAGTGAGAATGAAAAACTGTTTTTT. Translated: CASSESENEKLFF.

The sample holds one count of this clone. This rearrangement joins TRBV4-3 to TRBJ2-3, with D perhaps TRBD2 (5 bases). The CDR3 is 17 residues long. The V gene's germline CDR1 is LGHNA and CDR2 YSLEER. V was trimmed by 7 bases and J by 4 bases, leaving 24 bases between them. CDR3 nucleotide sequence: TGCGCCAGCACCATAAGACTAAGCGGTGATGGGGCAGATACGCAGTATTTT. Amino acid sequence: CASTIRLSGDGADTQYF.